This TCR beta chain came from a study of T cell responses to AZD1222 COVID-19 vaccine. The CDR3 runs 15 residues. Losses at the gene ends were 2 bases for V and 1 base for J; bases not matched to a gene: 3. The V gene's germline CDR1 is MDHEN and CDR2 SYDVKM. As to this clone: Its specificity is not known.

Study-wide results and caveats: At baseline, seropositivity was found in only a handful of AZD1222 recipients.

Sequencing used immunoSEQ multiplex PCR; TCRdb keeps in-frame clones, though not all of them. The table has some 190,000 clones, 88% seen once. This chain connects TRBV28 to TRBJ1-1; 8 bases map to TRBD1. The sequencing here drew on peripheral blood, taken on day 0 of AZD1222 vaccination. The source of this sequence is an adult in good health. CDR3 in DNA: TGTGCCAGCAGTTTAAGCGGGACAGGGAACACTGAAGCTTTCTTT. Translated, it gives CASSLSGTGNTEAFF. Full variable domain (missing parts from reference TRBV28 and TRBJ1-1): DVKVTQSSRYLVKRTGEKVFLECVQDMDHENMFWYRQDPGLGLRLIYFSYDVKMKEKGDIPEGYSVSREKKERFSLILESASTNQTSMYLCASSLSGTGNTEAFFGQGTRLTVV.